One T cell receptor beta chain is described in this entry. What it recognizes is unknown. This entry comes from a study of OX40 agonist ivuxolimab in advanced cancers. Libraries were prepared by immunoSEQ multiplex PCR; TCRdb keeps only in-frame clonotypes and omits some of them. In the table there are roughly 73,000 clones, roughly 86% of which are singletons. Germline V gene data show CDR1 as SEHNR and CDR2 as FQNEAQ (reference sequence). Trimming removed 6 bases at V and 6 bases at J, with 20 bases between. The CDR3 sequence is 16 residues long. Study-wide findings and caveats: It was also the case that some nonresponders had low normalized T-cell clonal expansion. Partial responders at 0.1-3.0 mg/kg showed near-lowest clonal expansion.

The TCR was taken from an adult with an advanced solid tumor such as melanoma, head and neck, liver or kidney cancer. This sample comprised CD4+ or CD8+ T cells sorted from blood, obtained in a trial of the OX40 agonist ivuxolimab. The V gene is TRBV7-9, the J gene TRBJ2-2; D perhaps matches TRBD1 (6 bases). The CDR3 here is CASRLFGQWAPGELFF. The CDR3 bases are TGTGCCAGCAGACTCTTTGGACAGTGGGCACCCGGGGAGCTGTTTTTT. Based on the CDR3 plus reference TRBV7-9 and TRBJ2-2, the full variable domain is DTGVSQNPRHKITKRGQNVTFRCDPISEHNRLYWYRQTLGQGPEFLTYFQNEAQLEKSRLLSDRFSAERPKGSFSTLEIQRTEQGDSAMYLCASRLFGQWAPGELFFGEGSRLTVL.